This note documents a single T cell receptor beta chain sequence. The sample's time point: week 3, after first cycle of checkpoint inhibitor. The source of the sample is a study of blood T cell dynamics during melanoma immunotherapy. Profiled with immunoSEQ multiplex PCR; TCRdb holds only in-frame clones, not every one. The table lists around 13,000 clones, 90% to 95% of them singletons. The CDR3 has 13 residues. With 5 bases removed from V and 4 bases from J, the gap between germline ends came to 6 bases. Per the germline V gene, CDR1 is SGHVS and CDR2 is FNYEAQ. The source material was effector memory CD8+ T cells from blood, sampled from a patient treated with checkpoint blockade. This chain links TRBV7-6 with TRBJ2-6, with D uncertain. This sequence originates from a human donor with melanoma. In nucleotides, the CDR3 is TGTGCCAGCAGCCCGTGGGGGGCCAACGTCCTGACTTTC. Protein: CASSPWGANVLTF.